This is a list of T cell receptor beta chains from one sample in a study of beta chain features in type 1 diabetes. Sequenced by immunoSEQ multiplex PCR; TCRdb stores in-frame clones only, minus some. The profile shows around 150,000 clones, 6.9% of them singletons. The sequenced sample consisted of central memory CD4+ T cells from blood. All receptors come from a woman aged 30 to 39 in good health. Both conserved end residues are part of each CDR3. The D gene is left open where the match is weak.

d_gene	v_gene	CDR3aa
NA	TRBV7-6	CASSLRGNEQFF
TRBD1	TRBV28	CASSSPNARTGSEAFF
TRBD2	TRBV19	CASSMGTSGRISYNEQFF
NA	TRBV2	CASRDISGANVLTF
TRBD2	TRBV5-1	CASSLSGEGYEQYF
TRBD1	TRBV10-3	CAISGDRARGYTF
NA	TRBV6-5	CASTQPTGNNEQFF
NA	TRBV5-1	CASSMLGENTEAFF
TRBD1	TRBV10-3	CAISVGQGAYGYTF
TRBD1	TRBV6-6	CASSRDSRRSGNTIYF
NA	TRBV19	CASSMDYPNTGELFF
NA	TRBV6-5	CASSPGSAKNIQYF
TRBD1	TRBV7-9	CASSSQGQGRQETQYF
NA	TRBV18	CASSPSRDSGANVLTF
NA	TRBV28	CASSLPGSGTDTQYF
TRBD2	TRBV7-3	CASSYQAGADNEQFF
TRBD2	TRBV7-9	CASSPTGLAGYEQYF
NA	TRBV9	CASSVEGEGIGYF
TRBD1	TRBV27	CASSIRQGNYGYTF
TRBD2	TRBV5-4	CASSQALAGENIQYF
TRBD1	TRBV28	CASIQDRGNEKLFF
TRBD1	TRBV9	CASSGPGGQLAGANVLTF
NA	TRBV25-1	CASSNQQVGATNEKLFF
TRBD1	TRBV19	CASSPSGQGAFYGYTF
TRBD1	TRBV11-2	CASSQGTDLEQFF
TRBD2	TRBV7-2	CASSLVSAGAGELFF
NA	TRBV25-1	CASRKGVDYGYTF
TRBD2	TRBV10-3	CAISASQGGETQYF
NA	TRBV21-1	CASSNGETQYF
NA	TRBV18	CASSPLVEDTQYF
NA	TRBV4-3	CASSQSASASSYNEQFF
NA	TRBV11-2	CASSLDYGTRGNEKLFF
TRBD2	TRBV7-3	CASSVYGAGGTLFF
NA	TRBV7-2	CASTRDYRAEQYF
NA	TRBV29-1	CSVALGGTDTQYF
NA	TRBV15	CATSRGGVGGEGGELFF
TRBD2	TRBV28	CASSLFGLAGGAYNEQFF
NA	TRBV10-3	CAIEDSGNTIYF
TRBD2	TRBV7-2	CASSLGPGLAGGPENIQYF
TRBD2	TRBV6-5	CASSRTSGRYNEQFF
NA	TRBV18	CASSSLYTEAFF
NA	TRBV20-1	CSAVLFYEQYF
NA	TRBV27	CASSYMRGEKLFF
NA	TRBV13	CARREPNQPQHF
TRBD1	TRBV23-1	CAPPSTGGNQPQHF
TRBD2	TRBV11-1	CASSLILAGGGEDTQYF
NA	TRBV2	CASSQNNSPLHF
TRBD1	TRBV19	CASSIQGARYNEQFF
NA	TRBV15	CATSPGVSSGNTIYF
TRBD2	TRBV18	CASSPRASSGRNEQYF
TRBD1	TRBV28	CASQGVWGGPEAFF
TRBD1	TRBV7-2	CASNRQGGVYGYTF
TRBD1	TRBV6-5	CASSYRDRRSYEQFF
TRBD2	TRBV19	CASRRRGGLGTGELFF